This is a list of T cell receptor beta chains from one sample in a study of blood T cell repertoires in COVID-19. Profiling relied on immunoSEQ multiplex PCR, and the TCRdb table lists in-frame clones only, not all of them. The sample has approximately 280,000 clones, around 89% seen once. The sample consisted of peripheral blood. The receptor source for this set is a woman aged 55-69 years with acute or convalescent COVID-19. CDR3s include the opening cysteine and the closing phenylalanine or tryptophan.

v_call cdr3_aa
TRBV11-2 CASSRIRDRGYGYTF
TRBV15 CATSRGLDRDNYGYTF
TRBV19 CASSIGGQGRIPDTQYF
TRBV28 CASSPPGLAGGSTDTQYF
TRBV12-3/TRBV12-4 CASSPSFTRGAFF
TRBV18 CASSPSLGGLTEAFF
TRBV28 CASTRSTGGNSPLHF
TRBV27 CASSPTGDQETQYF
TRBV10-3 CAISRDSRNTEAFF
TRBV9 CASSVVGGNTEAFF
TRBV5-4 CASSLAGWPRTGELFF
TRBV6-6 CASSYSSGANTGELFF
TRBV4-1 CASSPGGNTIYF
TRBV7-2 CASSLGREYYEQYF
TRBV19 CASQGQANTGELFF
TRBV6-6 CASNAGASGYTDTQYF
TRBV7-8 CASSLRTSGRLYTQYF
TRBV7-9 CASSLVTGTEAFF
TRBV9 CASSVQGWETQYF
TRBV6-4 CASSATSTDTQYF
TRBV2 CASSLKASEVGYTF
TRBV19 CASNLGGVNYGYTF
TRBV7-9 CASSLGTGIGNTEAFF
TRBV6-2/TRBV6-3 CASSYILRTEAFF
TRBV2 CASNGQGNSPLHF
TRBV2 CASSALRGPTEAFF
TRBV5-6 CASTLLGQGESQPQHF
TRBV10-3 CAIRQTAPGTVNTEAFF
TRBV9 CASSTGGSGDTQYF
TRBV5-5 CASSDRWAGGEQYF
TRBV7-3 CASSSQQGGNEQFF
TRBV12-3/TRBV12-4 CASSDSPNYGYTF
TRBV28 CASIPGNSYNSPLHF
TRBV6-1 CASSERRGSAYEQYF
TRBV7-2 CASSSQGGGLNQPQHF
TRBV15 CATSRGGTGDDYGYTF
TRBV24-1 CATREGVGTEAFF
TRBV28 CASRRVVGAVSNQPQHF
TRBV7-9 CASSLGWRQGDGYTF
TRBV21-1 CAILDTYNEQFF
TRBV7-3 CASSSYIQAYNQPQHF
TRBV19 CASSIDLEYQPQHF
TRBV9 CASSPSGRGRTDTQYF
TRBV7-2 CASSLGIAGGNNEQFF
TRBV30 CAWRASTDTQYF
TRBV5-1 CASSPDSYNNQPQHF
TRBV4-1 CASSQVGRGPGNTIYF
TRBV2 CASSEEGAGELFF
TRBV7-6 CASSLEFYSSGNTIYF
TRBV5-1 CASSPFGTDTQYF
TRBV5-1 CASSSTGLTEAFF
TRBV24-1 CATGGDRGTGELFF
TRBV28 CASHLTGRTEAFF
TRBV18 CASSLGQGTNTEAFF
TRBV5-4 CASSPTGQGEQYF
TRBV5-1 CASSLQGPSGRSTDTQYF
TRBV5-6 CASRTGLPTYEQYF